A selection of T cell receptor beta chains follows, all from one sample in a study of chemoradiotherapy in HPV16-positive cancers. Clones were read by immunoSEQ multiplex PCR, and TCRdb kept only the in-frame ones, dropping some. The repertoire consists of tens of thousands of clones, with around nine tenths occurring once and the leading ten covering 22%. Sequenced here: blood, sampled from a patient who underwent chemoradiotherapy. These receptor sequences come from a human donor with HPV-associated anogenital cancer. The CDR3 runs from the conserved cysteine through the conserved F or W.

v_call	cdr3_aa
TRBV6-5	CASSYSGAGEQFF
TRBV5-1	CASSFNPPGEAGANVLTF
TRBV2	CASSLGQGGYGYTF
TRBV5-1	CASSLGQYYGYTF
TRBV5-5	CASRPTGSSYNEQFF
TRBV7-9	CASSRDTLYEQYF
TRBV10-1	CASSESRAGNTGELFF
TRBV6-1	CASRLRSELQQYF
TRBV18	CASSPPRREGTDTQYF
TRBV19	CASSISLINEQYF
TRBV20-1	CSQDGAYGYTF
TRBV6-6	CASRRDRESSGYTF
TRBV5-1	CASSIQGDGYTF
TRBV5-1	CASSPQAGNTGELFF
TRBV27	CASSSLMAGAYEQYF
TRBV6-5	CATWDRPYEQYF
TRBV5-8	CASSLGQLRNYGYTF
TRBV4-2	CASSQEAGNQPQHF
TRBV7-2	CASSLGGVGDTEAFF
TRBV28	CASRPPTGRNTEAFF
TRBV27	CASSLWGSDEPTGELFF
TRBV2	CASTEDGYSNQPQHF
TRBV5-6	CASSLIGTGEAANEKLFF
TRBV5-1	CASSFWGETQYF
TRBV18	CASSPVLLKESGTEAFF
TRBV5-4	CASNEKGAGGYGYTF
TRBV4-1	CASSQGTRGSYEQYF
TRBV9	CASSPTGRHSYEQYF
TRBV7-2	CASSSGQVYEQYF
TRBV5-4	CASSLDRRGNTIYF
TRBV6-6	CASSPDRKQYF